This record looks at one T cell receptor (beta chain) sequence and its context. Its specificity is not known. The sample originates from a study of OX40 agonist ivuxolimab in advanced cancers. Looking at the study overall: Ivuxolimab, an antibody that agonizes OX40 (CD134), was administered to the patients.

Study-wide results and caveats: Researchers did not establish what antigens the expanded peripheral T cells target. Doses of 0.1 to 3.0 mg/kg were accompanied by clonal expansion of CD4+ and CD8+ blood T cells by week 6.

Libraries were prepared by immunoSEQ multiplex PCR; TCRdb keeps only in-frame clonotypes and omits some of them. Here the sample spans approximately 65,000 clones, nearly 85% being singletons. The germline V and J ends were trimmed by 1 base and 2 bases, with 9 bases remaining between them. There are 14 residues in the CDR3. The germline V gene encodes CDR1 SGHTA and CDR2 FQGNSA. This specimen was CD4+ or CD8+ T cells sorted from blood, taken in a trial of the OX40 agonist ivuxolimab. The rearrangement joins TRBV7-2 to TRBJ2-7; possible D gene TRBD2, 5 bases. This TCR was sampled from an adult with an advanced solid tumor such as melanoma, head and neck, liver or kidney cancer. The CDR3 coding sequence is TGTGCCAGCAGCTTAGACCTAGCTGCCTACGAGCAGTACTTC. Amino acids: CASSLDLAAYEQYF.